Here is one TCR beta chain with its context. This clone was observed a handful of times. Its antigen remains unidentified. One base away there is no much larger clone; base qualities are not given. Per the publication, the time point label means: about 5 months on oral tofacitinib. The meaning of the sample's treatment or condition label: oral pan-JAK inhibitor, 5-10 mg twice daily. Lesional scalp punch biopsies and peripheral blood were collected from alopecia areata patients. PBMCs were separated by density centrifugation and stained for CD3, CD4 and CD8, after which CD4+ and CD8+ T cells were sorted on a FACSAria. The receptor library was made with the immunoSEQ multiplex PCR assay. RNA was extracted from all samples and reverse transcribed into cDNA as template for TCR sequencing. SuperScript III was used for first-strand cDNA synthesis, primed with a 2:1 mix of oligo-dT and random hexamers. A synthetic immune receptor repertoire was used to assess amplification bias, and residual bias was removed computationally. From the authors' description of their analysis: After raw reads were preprocessed to remove errors, the CDR3 was defined following IMGT conventions as running from the conserved cysteine to phenylalanine. Clonality was calculated as 1 minus Shannon entropy normalized by log2 of the number of productive unique TCRs. Whether each scalp clone was CD4 or CD8 was inferred by checking scalp TCRbeta sequences against the CD4 and CD8 repertoires from sorted blood. TCRdb obtained this table from immuneACCESS and retained in-frame rearrangements with V and J assigned. These tables miss some clones; where compared with another copy, unresolved V genes account for less than half of the shortfall, and the remainder is unexplained. That table gives V, J and clone size, and the DNA gave D and trimming. Within this sample are 75,000 to 80,000 clones, with roughly 66% of them counted one time only. The ten largest clones take up 20% to 30% of the sample.

The entry originates in a study of CD8+ T cells in alopecia areata (dated by TCRdb to 2016 to 2018). Regarding the study in general: Treated patients were enrolled in an open-label pilot trial of oral tofacitinib, 5 to 10 mg twice daily, for moderate-to-severe alopecia areata. Scalp clonality was compared among normal scalp (n=4), patchy alopecia areata scalp (n=8), and alopecia totalis/universalis scalp (n=8). RNA was extracted with the PAXgene miRNA kit for fixed scalp, the miRNeasy kit for PBMCs, and the RNeasy kit for mouse skin. In both human patients and the C3H/HeJ mouse model, the study applied high-throughput TCRbeta sequencing to look at T cell clonal expansion in alopecia areata. In humans, TCRbeta sequencing was performed on scalp tissue and on sorted CD4+ and CD8+ peripheral blood T cells from healthy controls and from patients with patchy or totalis/universalis alopecia areata. Tofacitinib-treated patients had biopsies at baseline and at 4 and 24 weeks of treatment, with a later scalp biopsy in several patients. Patients received tofacitinib for 6 to 18 months and were then followed off drug for 6 months to check for delayed response and recurrence. TCRbeta CDR3 regions were amplified by immunoSEQ multiplex PCR using 35 Vbeta forward and 13 Jbeta reverse primers. For the treated patients, the SALT score, which quantifies what percentage of scalp surface area is affected, served as the measure of disease severity. Points the paper makes about the study in general: Compared with normal scalp, lesional scalp had higher clonality and more expanded CD8+ clones, particularly in alopecia totalis/universalis, a pattern that suggests antigenic drive. Resident alphabeta T cells in normal human skin are also sequenced, complicating scalp TCR repertoire analysis, unlike mouse skin dominated by gammadelta T cells. During tofacitinib treatment, many expanded lesional clones remained in scalp and blood, and this persistence may partly explain relapse after treatment is stopped. Tofacitinib significantly decreased scalp clonality and the number of expanded CD8+ clones among the top 100 scalp clones. Shared TCR sequences between patients were less evident than in mice, which may be partly attributable to HLA diversity in the patient population. Because the treated cohort was small and had just a single nonresponder, larger studies are needed to establish links between baseline CD8+ expansion and response.

CDR1 and CDR2 (LNHNV, YYDKDF) derive from the germline V gene (reference sequence). The CDR3 starts with the cysteine, ends with the phenylalanine, and has 15 residues. The kept DNA is CDR3 alone, 45 bases in frame from the first base. V and J are trimmed by 0 bases and 8 bases, and the gene matches miss 8 bases of the junction. Material: CD8+ T cells sorted from blood, obtained at week 24, from a patient treated with tofacitinib. The sequence came from a human donor with alopecia areata. The chain couples TRBV15 to TRBJ2-7, with 9 junctional bases fitting TRBD1. The CDR3 amino acid sequence is: CATSRDRGQGWKQYF. The nucleotides read TGTGCCACCAGCAGAGATCGAGGACAGGGGTGGAAGCAGTACTTC.